The 27 T cell receptor beta chains below all came from one sample that was sequenced in a study of cytotoxic CD8 clonotypes in ibrutinib-treated CLL. Here immunoSEQ multiplex PCR was the method, and the copy in TCRdb shows in-frame clones only, minus some. In the table there are fewer than 300,000 clones, about 72% of which are singletons. This sample comprised PBMCs, obtained at disease progression, from a patient treated with ibrutinib. All receptors derive from a human donor with chronic lymphocytic leukemia.

The CDR3 bases are TGTGCCAGCGCCGAAGGCCCGGGAAGCTACGAGCAGTACTTC. Protein sequence: CASAEGPGSYEQYF. The chain employs TRBV5-6 and TRBJ2-7; D may be TRBD2 (5 bases). Trimming took off 7 bases at V and 3 bases at J, with 17 bases between the two ends. This CDR3 is 14 amino acids long. The germline CDR1 and CDR2 sequences are SGHDT and YYEEEE.

This clone was observed once. The chain combines TRBV9 with TRBJ2-2; a possible D gene is TRBD2 (5 bases). The CDR3 is made up of 18 amino acids. V lost 2 bases to trimming and J lost 1 base, with 18 bases between them. Germline CDR1 and CDR2: SGDLS and YYNGEE. The chain's CDR3 is CASSVLPQAGKNTGELFF. CDR3 bases: TGTGCCAGCAGCGTCCTGCCTCAAGCCGGGAAGAACACCGGGGAGCTGTTTTTT.

This sequence joins TRBV18 and TRBJ1-6; no clear D gene. Germline assignment: CDR1 KGHSH and CDR2 LQKENI. Trimming pared 1 base from V and 10 bases from J, leaving 11 bases between. The CDR3 loop spans 14 amino acids. This CDR3 reads CASSPRPDSSPLHF. CDR3 DNA: TGTGCCAGCTCACCACGGCCAGATTCATCACCCCTCCACTTT.

V gene TRBV18 combines with J gene TRBJ2-2; 7 nucleotides match TRBD1. The CDR3 has 13 amino acids. The ends lost 3 bases at V and 5 bases at J; junction bases unmatched: 0. Germline-derived CDR1 and CDR2 are KGHSH and LQKENI. The CDR3 loop is CASSPTGTGELFF. The CDR3, as DNA: TGTGCCAGCTCACCGACAGGGACCGGGGAGCTGTTTTTT.

The chain recombines TRBV4-2 with TRBJ2-7; 8 nucleotides agree with TRBD1. Trimming removed 0 bases from V and 2 bases from J; junction bases left unmatched: 9. Germline V gives CDR1 LGHNA, CDR2 YNFKEQ. The CDR3 spans 17 residues. The CDR3, as DNA: TGTGCCAGCAGCCAAGAGATAGGGACAGGTGCGGCCTACGAGCAGTACTTC. This gives the protein CASSQEIGTGAAYEQYF.

Remarks on this clone: Other nucleotide sequences in the sample specify the same CDR3. The chain uses TRBV5-1 and TRBJ1-1; D gene ambiguous. V was shortened by 2 bases and J by 2 bases, with 7 bases between the two germline ends. This CDR3 has 13 amino acids. Germline loops: CDR1 SGHRS, CDR2 YFSETQ. The CDR3 coding sequence is TGCGCCAGCAGCTTACTCAGCAACACTGAAGCTTTCTTT. It is translated as CASSLLSNTEAFF.

The gene calls are TRBV27 and TRBJ2-3; 10 bases agree with TRBD2. There are 19 residues in the CDR3. V was clipped by 6 bases and J by 2 bases; unmatched bases: 17. The germline V gene has CDR1 MNHEY and CDR2 SMNVEV (reference sequence). CDR3 in amino acids: CASSPTPTRLAGDTDTQYF. CDR3 DNA: TGTGCCAGCAGCCCAACGCCTACCCGGCTAGCGGGAGACACAGATACGCAGTATTTT.

The chain carries TRBV15 and TRBJ1-1; D call uncertain. The CDR3 is 18 amino acids. The V and J ends lost 3 bases and 1 base respectively, with 21 bases between them. Germline V CDR1 and CDR2: LNHNV, YYDKDF (reference sequence). In DNA, the CDR3 is TGTGCCACCAGCAGTCTACTGGGTTCGTCGATACCGAACACTGAAGCTTTCTTT. It specifies CATSSLLGSSIPNTEAFF.

V usage is TRBV27 and J usage is TRBJ2-5; tentatively, D is TRBD1 (6 bases). The germline V gene encodes CDR1 MNHEY and CDR2 SMNVEV (reference sequence). Trimming took off 5 bases at V and 5 bases at J, with 12 bases between the two ends. This CDR3 region has 13 residues. The CDR3 is CASSGRGRETQYF. For the CDR3, the DNA is TGTGCCAGCAGTGGCAGGGGAAGGGAGACCCAGTACTTC.

The J gene is TRBJ2-7, the V gene TRBV25-1; tentative D call: TRBD1 (5 bases). The V end was cut by 8 bases, the J end by 4 bases, with 9 bases between. Looked up from germline, CDR1 is MGHDK and CDR2 is SYGVNS. The CDR3 spans 11 residues. CDR3 nucleotides: TGTGCCAGCGCAGGGCCTTACGAGCAGTACTTC. Translated: CASAGPYEQYF.

The chain carries TRBV27 and TRBJ1-2; D gene ambiguous. This CDR3 comprises 11 residues. The V gene's germline CDR1 is MNHEY and CDR2 SMNVEV (reference sequence). Trimming removed 4 bases from V and 8 bases from J, with 8 bases in between. CDR3: CASSWRFGYTF. The DNA of the CDR3 is TGTGCCAGCAGTTGGAGGTTCGGCTACACCTTC.

This chain's CDR3 is CAISGLADTQYF. As DNA, the CDR3 is TGTGCCATCAGTGGACTAGCGGATACGCAGTATTTT. The V and J genes are TRBV10-3 and TRBJ2-3, with 8 nucleotides matching TRBD2. Germline CDR1 reads ENHRY; CDR2 reads SYGVKD. V shed 4 bases and J 6 bases; nucleotides not matched to a gene: 0. The CDR3 runs to 12 residues.

The chain is built from TRBV7-9 and TRBJ2-5; perhaps TRBD1 as D (5 bases). The germline gives CDR1 SEHNR, CDR2 FQNEAQ (reference sequence). Trimming cost V 6 bases and J 5 bases, with 28 bases left between them. The CDR3 length is 18 residues. The CDR3 DNA is TGTGCCAGCAGTTTTCAACAGGAGACCCGATCGCACGGGGAGACCCAGTACTTC. Translating it yields CASSFQQETRSHGETQYF.

The sample holds one count of this clone. The chain combines TRBV29-1 with TRBJ2-7; 7 bases match TRBD1. The CDR3 totals 13 residues. The germline V gene encodes CDR1 SQVTM and CDR2 ANQGSEA. V gave up 6 bases and J gave up 2 bases; unmatched junction bases: 7. CDR3 in DNA: TGCAGCGTCAAACGGGACAGAACCTACGAGCAGTACTTC. It encodes CSVKRDRTYEQYF.

The chain joins TRBV5-5 to TRBJ1-2, with 7 bases matching TRBD1. The CDR3 is made up of 14 amino acids. V lost 4 bases, J lost 6 bases, and 9 bases stayed unmatched. The germline V gene encodes CDR1 SGHKS and CDR2 YYEKEE (reference sequence). CDR3 residues: CASSPITGADGYTF. In DNA form, the CDR3 reads TGTGCCAGCAGCCCCATAACAGGGGCCGATGGCTACACCTTC. Based on the CDR3 plus reference TRBV5-5 and TRBJ1-2, the full variable domain is DAGVTQSPTHLIKTRGQQVTLRCSPISGHKSVSWYQQVLGQGPQFIFQYYEKEERGRGNFPDRFSARQFPNYSSELNVNALLLGDSALYLCASSPITGADGYTFGSGTRLTVV.

The rearrangement joins TRBV5-5 to TRBJ1-5; no firm D call. V was pared by 4 bases and J by 5 bases, with 22 bases between. The CDR3 runs to 17 residues. Germline CDR1 and CDR2: SGHKS and YYEKEE (reference sequence). The DNA for the CDR3 is TGTGCCAGCAGCCCGGACCCGCCGGATGTGAGAGATCAGCCCCAGCATTTT. As protein: CASSPDPPDVRDQPQHF.

The chain carries TRBV5-1 and TRBJ2-7, with D uncertain. V was shortened by 0 bases and J by 7 bases, with 11 bases between the two germline ends. The CDR3 runs 13 residues. The germline V gene encodes CDR1 SGHRS and CDR2 YFSETQ. In DNA, the CDR3 is TGCGCCAGCAGCTTGGTAGGGTCCGGGGAGCAGTACTTC. Its translation: CASSLVGSGEQYF.

The chain combines TRBV29-1 with TRBJ2-3, with no clear D. This CDR3 spans 14 amino acids. Per germline, CDR1 SQVTM and CDR2 ANQGSEA. The V and J ends lost 2 bases and 1 base respectively, with 10 bases between them. The CDR3 DNA reads TGCAGCGTTGAATATCCCCGGGGCACAGATACGCAGTATTTT. Translation gives CSVEYPRGTDTQYF.

This chain connects TRBV7-8 to TRBJ2-2; perhaps TRBD2 as D (6 bases). The germline V and J ends were trimmed by 1 base and 5 bases, with 17 bases remaining between them. Germline lookup yields CDR1 SGHVS and CDR2 FQNEAQ. The CDR3 runs 17 residues. CDR3 amino acids: CASSLGGTGALTGELFF. In nucleotides, the CDR3 is TGTGCCAGCAGCTTAGGAGGAACGGGAGCGTTAACCGGGGAGCTGTTTTTT.

Here the CDR3 DNA reads TGCGCCAGCAGCTTGTCTCCGGACAGACCACAAGAGACCCAGTACTTC. Translation: CASSLSPDRPQETQYF. This chain connects TRBV5-1 to TRBJ2-5, with a weak D call TRBD1 (6 bases). The germline V and J ends were trimmed by 1 base and 2 bases, with 15 bases remaining between them. CDR3 length: 16 amino acids. From germline, CDR1 is SGHRS and CDR2 YFSETQ.

This rearrangement joins TRBV29-1 to TRBJ1-4; 9 bases are a match to TRBD1. The CDR3 has 14 amino acids. Looked up from germline, CDR1 is SQVTM and CDR2 is ANQGSEA. J gave up 7 bases and V 7 bases, and 10 bases lay outside the gene matches. The CDR3 region is CSAGGGQGLEKLFF. CDR3 nucleotides: TGCAGCGCTGGAGGGGGACAGGGTCTTGAAAAACTGTTTTTT.

The chain uses TRBV4-1 and TRBJ2-7; 12 nucleotides align to TRBD1. CDR3 size: 15 residues. J was trimmed by 3 bases and V by 4 bases; bases with no gene match: 4. The V gene's germline CDR1 is MGHRA and CDR2 YSYEKL. CDR3 amino acids: CASSPRDRGLYEQYF. The DNA of the CDR3 is TGCGCCAGCAGCCCCCGGGACAGGGGGCTCTACGAGCAGTACTTC.

The chain is built from TRBV6-6 and TRBJ2-3, with 7 bases lining up with TRBD2. The CDR3 is made up of 15 amino acids. Germline V gene lookup returns CDR1 MNHNY and CDR2 SVGAGI (reference sequence). V shed 7 bases and J 1 base; nucleotides not matched to a gene: 8. For the CDR3, the DNA is TGTGCCAGCACCATGCGGGGGTCACGCACAGATACGCAGTATTTT. Amino acids: CASTMRGSRTDTQYF.

The chain uses TRBV27 and TRBJ1-2; D might be TRBD1 (6 bases). The CDR3 length is 12 residues. Trimming stripped 5 bases from V and 8 bases from J, with 12 bases between. Germline CDR1 reads MNHEY; CDR2 reads SMNVEV (reference sequence). This CDR3 reads CASSARGWGYTF. The CDR3 DNA reads as TGTGCCAGCAGTGCCAGGGGCTGGGGCTACACCTTC.

This clone appeared a few times. The chain uses TRBV7-6 and TRBJ2-7; possibly TRBD1 for D (6 bases). This CDR3 region has 14 residues. V was pared by 1 base and J by 1 base, with 8 bases between. CDR1 SGHVS and CDR2 FNYEAQ come from the germline V gene. CDR3 nucleotide sequence: TGTGCCAGCAGCTTAGGCGACAGGTCCTACGAGCAGTACTTC. Its translation: CASSLGDRSYEQYF.

The chain links TRBV7-9 to TRBJ1-1; D gene unclear. Trimming shortened V by 1 base and J by 6 bases, and 6 bases separated the two germline ends. The germline V gene has CDR1 SEHNR and CDR2 FQNEAQ (reference sequence). The CDR3 spans 12 residues. The CDR3 here is CASSLGGAEAFF. The CDR3 coding sequence is TGTGCCAGCAGCTTAGGCGGTGCTGAAGCTTTCTTT.

This clone was observed a few times. The gene calls are TRBV2 and TRBJ1-2; no reliable D call. Germline assignment: CDR1 SNHLY and CDR2 FYNNEI. Trimming removed 7 bases at V and 4 bases at J, with 13 bases between. The CDR3 is made up of 13 amino acids. Here the CDR3 reads CASKGDISYGYTF. The CDR3 DNA follows: TGTGCCAGCAAAGGTGACATATCCTATGGCTACACCTTC.